The 21 T cell receptor beta chains listed next were all sequenced from one sample in a study of radiotherapy plus CTLA-4 blockade in lung cancer. TCRdb's copy holds only in-frame clones and misses some; the assay was immunoSEQ multiplex PCR. The sample has about 43,000 clones, approximately 67% seen once. Sequencing was performed on peripheral blood, taken from a patient treated with radiotherapy plus ipilimumab. These receptors were obtained from a human donor with non-small cell lung cancer who had a partial response to radiotherapy plus ipilimumab.

This clone occurred a few times. The chain couples TRBV18 to TRBJ1-3, with 9 bases fitting TRBD1. Trimming cost V 2 bases and J 3 bases; bases outside gene matches: 5. Germline V lookup: CDR1 KGHSH, CDR2 LQKENI. The CDR3 covers 16 residues. This chain's CDR3 is CASSPLQGAVGNTIYF. In DNA form, the CDR3 reads TGTGCCAGCTCACCATTACAGGGGGCCGTTGGAAACACCATATATTTT. Based on the CDR3 plus reference TRBV18 and TRBJ1-3, the full variable domain is NAGVMQNPRHLVRRRGQEARLRCSPMKGHSHVYWYRQLPEEGLKFMVYLQKENIIDESGMPKERFSAEFPKEGPSILRIQQVVRGDSAAYFCASSPLQGAVGNTIYFGEGSWLTVV.

The gene calls are TRBV4-2 and TRBJ2-4; no definite D call. The DNA matches TRBJ2-7 better at its end, which makes the J call doubtful. Per germline, CDR1 LGHNA and CDR2 YNFKEQ. The CDR3 contains 12 residues. The CDR3 sequence is CASSRTPYEQYF. The CDR3 nucleotides read TGTGCCAGCAGCCGAACCCCCTACGAGCAGTACTTC.

The chain links TRBV15 to TRBJ2-5, with D maybe TRBD1 (6 bases). The J call may be wrong; the DNA end is better matched by TRBJ2-7. The V gene's germline CDR1 is LNHNV and CDR2 YYDKDF (reference sequence). This CDR3 comprises 15 residues. The CDR3 sequence is CATSSRQDSIYEQYF. The DNA of the CDR3 is TGTGCCACCAGCTCGCGACAGGATAGCATTTACGAGCAGTACTTC.

A few counts support this clone. The sample holds other DNA sequences that translate to the same CDR3. The V gene is TRBV27, the J gene TRBJ2-7, with D perhaps TRBD1 (5 bases). CDR3 length: 13 amino acids. V shed 4 bases and J shed 2 bases, with 9 bases lying between them. CDR1 MNHEY and CDR2 SMNVEV come from the germline V gene (reference sequence). CDR3: CASSYQGTYEQYF. CDR3 nucleotides: TGTGCCAGCAGTTATCAGGGTACCTACGAGCAGTACTTC.

This clone was seen just once. The same CDR3 can be traced to other DNA sequences in this sample. The chain joins TRBV10-3 to TRBJ2-7, with D possibly matching TRBD1 (6 bases). The germline V and J ends were trimmed by 10 bases and 3 bases, with 16 bases remaining between them. This CDR3 is 13 amino acids long. From germline, CDR1 is ENHRY and CDR2 SYGVKD. In nucleotides, the CDR3 is TGTGCCACCACAGGGTTAGCATTCTACGAGCAGTACTTC. Protein: CATTGLAFYEQYF.

This chain joins TRBV4-2 and TRBJ1-2; D gene ambiguous. The CDR3 consists of 14 residues. Germline loops: CDR1 LGHNA, CDR2 YNFKEQ. V dropped 1 base and J dropped 4 bases, with 10 bases sitting between them. Here the CDR3 reads CASSQGEVGYGYTF. For the CDR3, the DNA is TGTGCCAGCAGCCAAGGGGAGGTAGGCTATGGCTACACCTTC.

The V and J genes are TRBV7-9 and TRBJ2-5, with D hard to call. The DNA end lines up better with TRBJ2-7; the J call may be wrong. This CDR3 contains 11 residues. Looked up from germline, CDR1 is SEHNR and CDR2 is FQNEAQ (reference sequence). The DNA of the CDR3 is TGTGCCAGCAGCCAGTACTACGAGCAGTACTTC. It is translated as CASSQYYEQYF.

The DNA for the CDR3 is TGTGCCAGCAGTCCCGGGACTGGCTCATACGAGCAGTACTTC. Translating it yields CASSPGTGSYEQYF. The chain employs TRBV9 and TRBJ2-5; D might be TRBD2 (6 bases). The assigned J gene may be wrong: the sequence end matches TRBJ2-7 better. CDR1 and CDR2 from the germline V gene are SGDLS and YYNGEE. There are 14 residues in the CDR3.

Comment on this clone: One junction end disagrees with the germline gene, perhaps due to a read error. Other nucleotide sequences in the sample specify the same CDR3. V is TRBV4-3 and J is TRBJ1-2, with D tentatively TRBD1 (5 bases). The CDR3 covers 21 residues. Per germline, CDR1 LGHNA and CDR2 YSLEER. CDR3 region: CASSQERRVVGRDSYDYGYTF. The CDR3 bases are TGCGCCAGCAGCCAAGAAAGAAGGGTCGTCGGCAGGGACTCTTACGACTATGGCTACACTTTC.

The V gene is TRBV4-2, the J gene TRBJ2-7, with 14 bases fitting TRBD2. V lost 0 bases, J lost 1 base, and 8 bases stayed unmatched. The CDR3 totals 19 residues. Per germline, CDR1 LGHNA and CDR2 YNFKEQ. For the CDR3, the DNA is TGTGCCAGCAGCCAAGAGTATGGACTAGCGGGGGGAAATTCCTACGAGCAGTACTTC. Its protein product is CASSQEYGLAGGNSYEQYF.

The chain uses TRBV27 and TRBJ2-5, with 9 bases lining up with TRBD1. The end of the DNA fits TRBJ2-7 better, so the J call may be wrong. CDR1 MNHEY and CDR2 SMNVEV come from the germline V gene (reference sequence). The CDR3 is made up of 14 amino acids. CDR3 sequence: CASSLRDRAHEQYF. For the CDR3, the DNA is TGTGCCAGCAGTTTAAGGGACAGGGCCCACGAGCAGTACTTC.

The rearrangement uses TRBV19 and TRBJ1-6; 9 bases agree with TRBD1. Germline-derived CDR1 and CDR2 are LNHDA and SQIVND (reference sequence). This CDR3 has 17 amino acids. J was trimmed by 0 bases and V by 4 bases; bases with no gene match: 4. The CDR3 DNA reads as TGTGCCAGTAGTACCCCGACAGGGGGCTCCTATAATTCACCCCTCCACTTT. This sequence encodes CASSTPTGGSYNSPLHF. Full variable domain (rest looked up from reference TRBV19 and TRBJ1-6): DGGITQSPKYLFRKEGQNVTLSCEQNLNHDAMYWYRQDPGQGLRLIYYSQIVNDFQKGDIAEGYSVSREKKESFPLTVTSAQKNPTAFYLCASSTPTGGSYNSPLHFGNGTRLTVT.

This chain uses TRBV7-9 with TRBJ2-7, with D possibly TRBD2 on 5 matching bases. V shed 5 bases and J shed 6 bases, with 23 bases lying between them. CDR1 and CDR2 from the germline V gene are SEHNR and FQNEAQ (reference sequence). This CDR3 is built from 16 residues. The CDR3 region is CASSPTDFLGSLEQYF. CDR3 DNA: TGTGCCAGCAGCCCTACGGATTTTCTGGGGAGTCTCGAGCAGTACTTC.

This clone occurred a few times. The genes are TRBV7-6 and TRBJ1-1, with 9 positions matching TRBD1. J gave up 3 bases and V 5 bases, and 7 bases lay outside the gene matches. The germline gives CDR1 SGHVS, CDR2 FNYEAQ. This CDR3 is built from 15 residues. The CDR3 nucleotides are TGTGCCAGCAGCAGAGGGACAGGGTACGACACTGAAGCTTTCTTT. It is translated as CASSRGTGYDTEAFF.

This clone is a singleton in its sample. The chain recombines TRBV2 with TRBJ2-7, with TRBD1 matching over 7 bases. This CDR3 contains 14 residues. From germline, CDR1 is SNHLY and CDR2 FYNNEI. V lost 8 bases and J lost 2; bases outside the gene matches: 9. The CDR3 coding sequence is TGTGCCAGCGGACCGGGGACAGACCCCTACGAGCAGTACTTC. This codes for CASGPGTDPYEQYF.

This clone has just a few counts. The rearrangement links TRBV18 to TRBJ2-7; 7 bases are a match to TRBD1. The germline CDR1 and CDR2 sequences are KGHSH and LQKENI. The CDR3 loop spans 15 amino acids. V lost 4 bases and J lost 3; bases outside the gene matches: 9. The CDR3 DNA reads as TGTGCCAGCTCACAATACCGGGACAGCGTCTACGAGCAGTACTTC. This sequence encodes CASSQYRDSVYEQYF.

V is TRBV27 and J is TRBJ2-7; the D gene is possibly TRBD1 (5 bases). V dropped 5 bases and J dropped 5 bases, with 16 bases sitting between them. The germline CDR1 and CDR2 sequences are MNHEY and SMNVEV (reference sequence). This CDR3 is 14 amino acids long. The CDR3 DNA reads as TGTGCCAGCAGTCCTACAGGATCCTTGGACGAGCAGTACTTC. This gives the protein CASSPTGSLDEQYF.

The table lists this clone with a few counts. The chain has TRBV5-1 and TRBJ2-5; a possible D gene is TRBD2 (5 bases). With 1 base removed from V and 2 bases from J, the gap between germline ends came to 6 bases. CDR1 and CDR2 (germline): SGHRS, YFSETQ. This CDR3 region has 13 residues. The CDR3 region is CASSLPGQETQYF. The DNA of the CDR3 is TGCGCCAGCAGCTTGCCGGGGCAAGAGACCCAGTACTTC.

In this sample, this clone turned up a few times. The rearrangement uses TRBV6-1 and TRBJ2-1, with D possibly being TRBD2 (6 bases). Between the trimmed V and J ends, which lost 2 bases and 1 base, there was a span of 12 bases. The CDR3 runs 16 residues. CDR1 is MNHNS, CDR2 SASEGT, per germline. DNA for the CDR3: TGTGCCAGCAGTGAACATAGTAGCGGTTCCTACAATGAGCAGTTCTTC. This sequence encodes CASSEHSSGSYNEQFF.

In its sample, this clone was seen a few times. The chain links TRBV9 to TRBJ1-1; D ambiguous. The germline V gene encodes CDR1 SGDLS and CDR2 YYNGEE. Between the trimmed V and J ends, which lost 4 bases and 7 bases, there was a span of 11 bases. There are 12 residues in the CDR3. As DNA, the CDR3 is TGTGCCAGCAGCTCCCCTCACAGTGAAGCTTTCTTT. It codes for CASSSPHSEAFF.

The CDR3 sequence: CASSLRDSRKPQHF. In DNA, the CDR3 is TGTGCCAGCAGCTTAAGGGACAGTAGAAAGCCCCAGCATTTT. V is TRBV5-6 and J is TRBJ1-5; 7 positions agree with TRBD1. Germline V gene data show CDR1 as SGHDT and CDR2 as YYEEEE. The ends lost 2 bases at V and 8 bases at J; junction bases unmatched: 7. This CDR3 comprises 14 residues.